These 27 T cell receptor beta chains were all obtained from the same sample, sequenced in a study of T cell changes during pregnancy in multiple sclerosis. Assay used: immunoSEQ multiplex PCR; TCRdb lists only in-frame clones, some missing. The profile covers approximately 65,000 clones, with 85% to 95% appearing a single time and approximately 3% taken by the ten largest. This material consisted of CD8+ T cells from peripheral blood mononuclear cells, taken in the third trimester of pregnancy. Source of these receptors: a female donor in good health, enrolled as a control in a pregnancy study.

CDR3 in amino acids: CASSLDTEYTEAFF. The CDR3 bases are TGTGCCAGCAGCTTAGATACAGAATACACTGAAGCTTTCTTT. The rearrangement links TRBV13 to TRBJ1-1, with D unclear. This CDR3 is 14 amino acids long. Trimming removed 1 base from V and 3 bases from J, with 9 bases in between. Per germline, CDR1 PRHDT and CDR2 FYEKMQ (reference sequence). Full variable domain (missing parts from reference TRBV13 and TRBJ1-1): AAGVIQSPRHLIKEKRETATLKCYPIPRHDTVYWYQQGPGQDPQFLISFYEKMQSDKGSIPDRFSAQQFSDYHSELNMSSLELGDSALYFCASSLDTEYTEAFFGQGTRLTVV.

CDR3 sequence (DNA): TGTGCTACTACTCTCGGGGGGGGCACCGCCTACGAGCAGTACTTC. Its translation is CATTLGGGTAYEQYF. The chain carries TRBV6-5 and TRBJ2-7, with 8 bases aligning to TRBD2. This CDR3 has 15 amino acids. Germline-derived CDR1 and CDR2 are MNHEY and SVGAGI.

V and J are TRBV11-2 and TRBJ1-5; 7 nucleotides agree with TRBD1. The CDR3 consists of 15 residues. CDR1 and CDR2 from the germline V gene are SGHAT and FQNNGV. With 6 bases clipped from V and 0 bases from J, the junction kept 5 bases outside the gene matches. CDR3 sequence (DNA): TGTGCCAGCAGTTATACAGGGGATAGCAATCAGCCCCAGCATTTT. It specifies CASSYTGDSNQPQHF.

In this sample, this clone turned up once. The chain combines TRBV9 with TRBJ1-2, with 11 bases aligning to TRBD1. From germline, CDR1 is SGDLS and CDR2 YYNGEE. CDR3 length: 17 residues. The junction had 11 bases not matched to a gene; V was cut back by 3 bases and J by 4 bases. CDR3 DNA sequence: TGTGCCAGCAGCGAGACGGCGGGACAGGGGGTCGCCTATGGCTACACCTTC. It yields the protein CASSETAGQGVAYGYTF.

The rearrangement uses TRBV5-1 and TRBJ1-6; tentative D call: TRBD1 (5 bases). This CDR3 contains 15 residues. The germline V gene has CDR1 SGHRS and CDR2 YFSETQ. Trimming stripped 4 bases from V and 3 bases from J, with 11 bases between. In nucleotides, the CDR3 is TGCGCCAGCAGCCCGGAGGGGATCTATAATTCACCCCTCCACTTT. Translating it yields CASSPEGIYNSPLHF.

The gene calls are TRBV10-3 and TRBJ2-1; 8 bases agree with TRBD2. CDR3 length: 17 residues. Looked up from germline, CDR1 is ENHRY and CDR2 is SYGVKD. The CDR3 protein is CATQNPSGGPSYNEQFF. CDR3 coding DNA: TGTGCGACTCAAAACCCGTCGGGGGGGCCCTCCTACAATGAGCAGTTCTTC.

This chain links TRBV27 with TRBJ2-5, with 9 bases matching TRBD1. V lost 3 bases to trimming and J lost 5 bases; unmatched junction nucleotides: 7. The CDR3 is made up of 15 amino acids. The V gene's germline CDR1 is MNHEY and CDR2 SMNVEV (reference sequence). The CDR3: CASSFRGQGAETQYF. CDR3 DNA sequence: TGTGCCAGCAGTTTTAGGGGACAGGGAGCCGAGACCCAGTACTTC.

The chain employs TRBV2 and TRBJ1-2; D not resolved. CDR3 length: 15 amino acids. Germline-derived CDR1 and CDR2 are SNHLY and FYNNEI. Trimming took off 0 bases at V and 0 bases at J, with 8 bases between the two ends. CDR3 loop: CASSEAGSSNYGYTF. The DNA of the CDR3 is TGTGCCAGCAGTGAAGCGGGCAGCTCTAACTATGGCTACACCTTC.

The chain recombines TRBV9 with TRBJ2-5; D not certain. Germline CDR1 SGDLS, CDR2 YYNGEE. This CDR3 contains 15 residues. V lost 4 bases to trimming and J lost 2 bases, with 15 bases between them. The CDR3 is CASSPGGSPQETQYF. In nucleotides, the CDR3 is TGTGCCAGCAGCCCCGGCGGTAGTCCACAAGAGACCCAGTACTTC.

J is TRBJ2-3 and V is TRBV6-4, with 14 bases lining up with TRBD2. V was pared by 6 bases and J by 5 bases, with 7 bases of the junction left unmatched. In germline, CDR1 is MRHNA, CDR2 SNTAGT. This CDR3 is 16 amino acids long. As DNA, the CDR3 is TGTGCCAGCAGCCCGACTAGCGGGGGGGCGAGAGATACGCAGTATTTT. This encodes CASSPTSGGARDTQYF.

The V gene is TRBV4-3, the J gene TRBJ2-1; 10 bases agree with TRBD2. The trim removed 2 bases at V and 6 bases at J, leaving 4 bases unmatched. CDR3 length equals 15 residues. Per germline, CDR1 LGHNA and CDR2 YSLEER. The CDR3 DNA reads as TGCGCCAGCAGCCAAAGACTAGCGGGCTTCAATGAGCAGTTCTTC. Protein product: CASSQRLAGFNEQFF.

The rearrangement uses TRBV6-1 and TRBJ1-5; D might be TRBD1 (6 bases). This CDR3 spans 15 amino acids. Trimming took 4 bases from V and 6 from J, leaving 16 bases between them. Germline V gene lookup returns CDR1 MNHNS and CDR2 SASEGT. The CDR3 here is CASSVEGGGTQPQHF. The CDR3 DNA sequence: TGTGCCAGCAGTGTAGAGGGGGGAGGGACTCAGCCCCAGCATTTT.

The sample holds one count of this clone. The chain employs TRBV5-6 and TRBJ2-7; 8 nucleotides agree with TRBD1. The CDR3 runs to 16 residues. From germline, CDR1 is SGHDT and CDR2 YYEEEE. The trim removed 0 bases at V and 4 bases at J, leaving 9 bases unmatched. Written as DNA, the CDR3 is TGTGCCAGCAGCTTGGGTTGGGCAGGGGGCAGTTACGAGCAGTACTTC. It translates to CASSLGWAGGSYEQYF.

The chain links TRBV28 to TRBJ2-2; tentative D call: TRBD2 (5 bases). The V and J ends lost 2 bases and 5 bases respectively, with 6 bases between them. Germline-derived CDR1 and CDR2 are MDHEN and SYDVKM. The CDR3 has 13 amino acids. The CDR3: CASSLRGTGELFF. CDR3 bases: TGTGCCAGCAGTTTACGGGGAACCGGGGAGCTGTTTTTT. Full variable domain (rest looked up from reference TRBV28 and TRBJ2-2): DVKVTQSSRYLVKRTGEKVFLECVQDMDHENMFWYRQDPGLGLRLIYFSYDVKMKEKGDIPEGYSVSREKKERFSLILESASTNQTSMYLCASSLRGTGELFFGEGSRLTVL.

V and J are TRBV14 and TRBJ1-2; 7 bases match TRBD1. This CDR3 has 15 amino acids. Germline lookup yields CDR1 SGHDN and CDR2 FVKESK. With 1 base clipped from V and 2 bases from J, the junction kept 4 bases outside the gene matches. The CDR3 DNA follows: TGTGCCAGCAGCCAAGGCAGGGGGTTCAACTATGGCTACACCTTC. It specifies CASSQGRGFNYGYTF.

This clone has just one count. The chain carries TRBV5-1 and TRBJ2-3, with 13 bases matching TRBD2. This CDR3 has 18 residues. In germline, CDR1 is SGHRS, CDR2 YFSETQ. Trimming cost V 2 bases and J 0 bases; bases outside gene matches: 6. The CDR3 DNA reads TGCGCCAGCAGCTTACCGGGACTAGCGGGGACTAGCACAGATACGCAGTATTTT. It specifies CASSLPGLAGTSTDTQYF.

For the CDR3, the DNA is TGTGCCAGCACTTCTAGGCTAGAAGAGACCCAGTACTTC. It encodes CASTSRLEETQYF. The chain uses TRBV6-6 and TRBJ2-5, with D uncertain. Per the germline V gene, CDR1 is MNHNY and CDR2 is SVGAGI (reference sequence). V lost 7 bases to trimming and J lost 3 bases, with 12 bases between them. The CDR3 spans 13 residues.

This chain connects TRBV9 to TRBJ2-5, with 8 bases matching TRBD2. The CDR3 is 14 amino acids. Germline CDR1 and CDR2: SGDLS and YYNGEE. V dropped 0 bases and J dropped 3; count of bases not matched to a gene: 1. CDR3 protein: CASSVEGLEETQYF. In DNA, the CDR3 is TGTGCCAGCAGCGTAGAGGGACTAGAAGAGACCCAGTACTTC.

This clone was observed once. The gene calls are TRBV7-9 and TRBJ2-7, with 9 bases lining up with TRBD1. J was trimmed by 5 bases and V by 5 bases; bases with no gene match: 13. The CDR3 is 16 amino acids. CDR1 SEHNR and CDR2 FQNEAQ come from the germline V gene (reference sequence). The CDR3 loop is CASSPAPGQGFHEQYF. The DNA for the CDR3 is TGTGCCAGCAGCCCAGCTCCGGGACAGGGTTTCCACGAGCAGTACTTC.

The CDR3 protein is CASSPNSLAGEGEEQFF. The CDR3 DNA sequence: TGTGCCAGCTCACCGAACTCACTAGCGGGGGAGGGAGAAGAGCAGTTCTTC. The gene calls are TRBV18 and TRBJ2-1; 11 bases fit TRBD2. The CDR3 sequence is 17 residues long. Germline trimming cut 3 bases from V and 10 bases from J; bases unmatched to any gene: 14. CDR1 and CDR2 from the germline V gene are KGHSH and LQKENI. Full variable domain (outside the CDR3, taken from reference TRBV18 and TRBJ2-1): NAGVMQNPRHLVRRRGQEARLRCSPMKGHSHVYWYRQLPEEGLKFMVYLQKENIIDESGMPKERFSAEFPKEGPSILRIQQVVRGDSAAYFCASSPNSLAGEGEEQFFGPGTRLTVL.

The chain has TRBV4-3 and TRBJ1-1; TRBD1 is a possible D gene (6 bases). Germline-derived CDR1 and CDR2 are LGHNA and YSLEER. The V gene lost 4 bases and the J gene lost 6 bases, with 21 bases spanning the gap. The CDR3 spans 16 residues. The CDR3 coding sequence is TGCGCCAGCAGCCCGAGTCGGGGGGCGGTTATCGCTGAAGCTTTCTTT. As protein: CASSPSRGAVIAEAFF.

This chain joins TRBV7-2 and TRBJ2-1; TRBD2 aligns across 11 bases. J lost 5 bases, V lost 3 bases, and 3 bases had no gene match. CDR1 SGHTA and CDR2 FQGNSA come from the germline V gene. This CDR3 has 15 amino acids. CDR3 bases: TGTGCCAGCAGCTTTGGGACTAGCGGTCACAATGAGCAGTTCTTC. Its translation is CASSFGTSGHNEQFF.

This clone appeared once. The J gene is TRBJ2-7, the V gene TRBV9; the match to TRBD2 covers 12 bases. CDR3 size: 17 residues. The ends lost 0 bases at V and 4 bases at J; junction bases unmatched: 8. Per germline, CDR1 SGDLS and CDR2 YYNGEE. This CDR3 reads CASSVDSVLAGGYEQYF. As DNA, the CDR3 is TGTGCCAGCAGCGTAGACTCGGTTCTAGCGGGGGGGTACGAGCAGTACTTC.

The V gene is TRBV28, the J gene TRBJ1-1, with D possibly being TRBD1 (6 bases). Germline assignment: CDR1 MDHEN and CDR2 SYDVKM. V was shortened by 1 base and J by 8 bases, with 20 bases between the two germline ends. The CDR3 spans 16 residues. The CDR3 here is CASSLLRGGGGGEAFF. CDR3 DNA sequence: TGTGCCAGCAGTTTATTACGCGGGGGAGGGGGAGGGGAAGCTTTCTTT.

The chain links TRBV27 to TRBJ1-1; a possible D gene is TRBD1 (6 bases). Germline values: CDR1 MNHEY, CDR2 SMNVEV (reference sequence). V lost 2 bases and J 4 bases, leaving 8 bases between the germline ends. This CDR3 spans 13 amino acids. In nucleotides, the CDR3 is TGTGCCAGCAGTTTACAGGGGACCACTGAAGCTTTCTTT. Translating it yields CASSLQGTTEAFF.

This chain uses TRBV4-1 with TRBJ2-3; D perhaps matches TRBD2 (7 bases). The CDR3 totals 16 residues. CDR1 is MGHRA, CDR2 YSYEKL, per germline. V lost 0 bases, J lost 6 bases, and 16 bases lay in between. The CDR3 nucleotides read TGCGCCAGCAGCCAAGACCTAGGGGGGGGCAGGGATACGCAGTATTTT. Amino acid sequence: CASSQDLGGGRDTQYF.

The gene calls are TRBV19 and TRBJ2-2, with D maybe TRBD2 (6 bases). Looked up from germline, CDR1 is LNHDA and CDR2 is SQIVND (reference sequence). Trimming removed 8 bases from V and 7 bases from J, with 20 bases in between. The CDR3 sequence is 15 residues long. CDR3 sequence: CASGLTREIFGELFF. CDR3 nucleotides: TGTGCCAGTGGCCTAACCCGGGAGATCTTCGGGGAGCTGTTTTTT.